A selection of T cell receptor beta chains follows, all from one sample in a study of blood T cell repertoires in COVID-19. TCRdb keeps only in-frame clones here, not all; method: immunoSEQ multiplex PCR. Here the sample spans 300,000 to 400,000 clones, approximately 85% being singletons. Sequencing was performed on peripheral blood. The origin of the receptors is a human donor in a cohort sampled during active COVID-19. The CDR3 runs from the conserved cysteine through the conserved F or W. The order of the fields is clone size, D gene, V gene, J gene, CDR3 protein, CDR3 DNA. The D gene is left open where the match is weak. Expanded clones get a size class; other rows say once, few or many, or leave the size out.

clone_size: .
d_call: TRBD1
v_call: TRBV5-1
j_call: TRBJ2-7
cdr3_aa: CASSLAGGSYEQYF
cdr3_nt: TGCGCCAGCAGCTTGGCAGGGGGCAGCTACGAGCAGTACTTC

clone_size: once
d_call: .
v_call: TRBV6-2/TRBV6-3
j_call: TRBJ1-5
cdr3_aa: CASTPQGRDQPQHF
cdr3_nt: TGTGCCAGCACCCCTCAGGGAAGAGATCAGCCCCAGCATTTT

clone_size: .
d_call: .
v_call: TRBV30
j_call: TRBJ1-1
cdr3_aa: CAWDWGVSTEAFF
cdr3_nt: TGTGCCTGGGACTGGGGGGTAAGCACTGAAGCTTTCTTT

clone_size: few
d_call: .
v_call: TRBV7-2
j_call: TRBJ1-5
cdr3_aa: CASSFTNSNQPQHF
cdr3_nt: TGTGCCAGCAGCTTCACAAATAGCAATCAGCCCCAGCATTTT

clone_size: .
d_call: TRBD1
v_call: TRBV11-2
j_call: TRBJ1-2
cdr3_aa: CASRRTGSRGYTF
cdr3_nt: TGTGCCAGCAGGCGGACAGGGAGTAGGGGCTACACCTTC

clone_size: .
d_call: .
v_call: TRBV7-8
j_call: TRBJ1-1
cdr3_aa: CASSSLRGPKNTEAFF
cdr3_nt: TGTGCCAGCAGCTCCCTCAGGGGCCCAAAGAACACTGAAGCTTTCTTT

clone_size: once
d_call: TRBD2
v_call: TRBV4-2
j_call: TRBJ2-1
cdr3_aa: CASSQVSSGGVSYNEQFF
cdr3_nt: TGTGCCAGCAGCCAAGTCTCTAGCGGGGGGGTCTCCTACAATGAGCAGTTCTTC

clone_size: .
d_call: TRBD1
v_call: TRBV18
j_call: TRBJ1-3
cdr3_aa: CASSPQSRGSSGNTIYF
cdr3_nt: TGTGCCAGCTCACCACAGTCCAGGGGGAGCTCTGGAAACACCATATATTTT

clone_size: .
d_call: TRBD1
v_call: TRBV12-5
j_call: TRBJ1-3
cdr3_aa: CASGFPYAGTGAGNTIYF
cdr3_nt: TGTGCTAGTGGTTTCCCCTACGCCGGGACAGGGGCTGGAAACACCATATATTTT

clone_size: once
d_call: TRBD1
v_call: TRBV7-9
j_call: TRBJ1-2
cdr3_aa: CASSLKIPQGQEDYGYTF
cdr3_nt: TGTGCCAGCAGCTTAAAAATACCCCAGGGACAGGAGGACTATGGCTACACCTTC

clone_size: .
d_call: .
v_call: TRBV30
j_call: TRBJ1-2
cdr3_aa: CAWVRGGLGYTF
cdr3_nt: TGTGCCTGGGTTCGGGGGGGCTTGGGCTACACCTTC

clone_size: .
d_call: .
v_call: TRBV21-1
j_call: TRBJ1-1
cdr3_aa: CASSKEGDNMNTEAFF
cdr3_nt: TGTGCCAGCAGCAAAGAGGGGGACAACATGAACACTGAAGCTTTCTTT

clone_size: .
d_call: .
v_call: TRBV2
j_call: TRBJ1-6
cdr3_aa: CASSGFSGNSPLHF
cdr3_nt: TGTGCCAGCAGTGGGTTCTCGGGGAATTCACCCCTCCACTTT

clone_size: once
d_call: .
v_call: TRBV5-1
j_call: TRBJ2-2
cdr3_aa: CASSGDTKNTGELFF
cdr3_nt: TGCGCCAGCAGCGGGGACACAAAGAACACCGGGGAGCTGTTTTTT

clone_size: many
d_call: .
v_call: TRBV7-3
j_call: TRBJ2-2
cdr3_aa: CASSPPGYPGELFF
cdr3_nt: TGTGCCAGCAGCCCCCCAGGGTACCCCGGGGAGCTGTTTTTT

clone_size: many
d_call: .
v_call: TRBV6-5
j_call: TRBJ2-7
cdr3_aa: CASSYYPGLSYEQYF
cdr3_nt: TGTGCCAGCAGTTACTATCCGGGATTGTCCTACGAGCAGTACTTC

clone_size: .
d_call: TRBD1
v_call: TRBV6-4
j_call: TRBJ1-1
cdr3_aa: CAPDFSGRGRVSPDTEAFF
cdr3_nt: TGTGCGCCGGACTTTTCGGGCAGGGGGCGTGTGAGCCCGGACACTGAAGCTTTCTTT

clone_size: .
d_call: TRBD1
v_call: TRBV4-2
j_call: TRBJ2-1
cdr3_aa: CASSQDEDRGNYNEQFF
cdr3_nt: TGTGCCAGCAGCCAAGATGAGGACAGGGGAAACTACAATGAGCAGTTCTTC

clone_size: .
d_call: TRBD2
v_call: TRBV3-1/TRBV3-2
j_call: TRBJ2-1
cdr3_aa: CASSESGTSYNEQFF
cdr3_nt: TGTGCCAGCAGCGAATCCGGGACTAGCTACAATGAGCAGTTCTTC

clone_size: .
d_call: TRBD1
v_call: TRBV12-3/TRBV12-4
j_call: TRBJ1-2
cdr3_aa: CASSQGGYGYTF
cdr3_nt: TGTGCCAGCAGCCAGGGGGGCTATGGCTACACCTTC

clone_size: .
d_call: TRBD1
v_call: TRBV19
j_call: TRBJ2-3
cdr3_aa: CASSTDREGTDTQYF
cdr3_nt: TGTGCCAGTAGTACGGACAGGGAAGGCACAGATACGCAGTATTTT

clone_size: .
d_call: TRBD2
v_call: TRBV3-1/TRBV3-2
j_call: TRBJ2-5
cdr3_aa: CASSQGTRWETQYF
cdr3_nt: TGTGCCAGCAGCCAAGGGACTAGGTGGGAGACCCAGTACTTC

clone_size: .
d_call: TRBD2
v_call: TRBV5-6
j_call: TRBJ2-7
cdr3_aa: CASSQGGIYEQYF
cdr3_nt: TGTGCCAGCAGCCAGGGAGGGATCTACGAGCAGTACTTC

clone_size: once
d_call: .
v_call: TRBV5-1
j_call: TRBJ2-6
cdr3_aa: CASSLAEGGTGANVLTF
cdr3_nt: TGCGCCAGCAGCTTGGCCGAAGGGGGTACCGGGGCCAACGTCCTGACTTTC

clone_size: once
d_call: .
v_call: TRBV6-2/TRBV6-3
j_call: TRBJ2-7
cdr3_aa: CASSPATAKTTYEQYF
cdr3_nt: TGTGCCAGCAGTCCCGCGACAGCAAAAACTACCTACGAGCAGTACTTC

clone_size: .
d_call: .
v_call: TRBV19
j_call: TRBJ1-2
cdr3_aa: CASSMRRMGYTF
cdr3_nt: TGTGCCAGTAGTATGCGGCGGATGGGCTACACCTTC